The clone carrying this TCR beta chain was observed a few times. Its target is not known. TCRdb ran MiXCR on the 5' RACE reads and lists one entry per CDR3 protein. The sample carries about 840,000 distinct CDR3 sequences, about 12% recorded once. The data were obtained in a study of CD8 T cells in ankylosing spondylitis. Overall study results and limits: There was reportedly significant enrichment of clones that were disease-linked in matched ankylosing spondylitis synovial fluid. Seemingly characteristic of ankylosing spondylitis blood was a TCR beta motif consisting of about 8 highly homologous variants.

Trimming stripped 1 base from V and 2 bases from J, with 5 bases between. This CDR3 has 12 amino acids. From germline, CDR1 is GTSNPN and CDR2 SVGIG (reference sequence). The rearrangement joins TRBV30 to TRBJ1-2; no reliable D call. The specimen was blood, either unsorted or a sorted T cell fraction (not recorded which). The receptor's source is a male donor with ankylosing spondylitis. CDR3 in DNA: TGTGCCTGGAGTGAGGGCAACTATGGCTACACCTTC. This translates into CAWSEGNYGYTF.